This T cell receptor (beta chain) was found in a study of CD8 T cells in Susac syndrome. From germline, CDR1 is MNHNY and CDR2 SVGAGI (reference sequence). V shed 2 bases and J shed 4 bases, with 4 bases lying between them. This CDR3 region has 12 residues. Sequencing of TCR beta, carried out with a high-throughput approach, was applied to CD8+ and CD4+ T cells from the blood. Age- and sex-matched healthy donors served as the control group. Negative isolation yielded CD8+ and CD4+ T cells; FACS enriched TEMRA cells. Reverse transcription of roughly 0.45 to 1 ug RNA was performed with random hexamers. TCRdb reanalysed the immunoSEQ multiplex PCR reads using MiXCR and keeps one entry per CDR3 protein. The sample includes 130,000 to 150,000 distinct CDR3 sequences, approximately 93% of them seen just once.

The TCR sequence derives from a human donor in good health. Sequenced: CD4+ T cells from PBMCs. The rearrangement joins TRBV6-6 to TRBJ2-3; D remains unclear. The CDR3 loop is CASSYDSDTQYF. The CDR3 DNA reads as TGTGCCAGCAGTTACGACTCAGATACGCAGTATTTT.